What follows are 5 T cell receptor beta chains derived from one specimen sequenced in a study of neurological immune-mediated disorders. MiXCR, applied by TCRdb to the 5' RACE reads, yields one record per CDR3 protein. The repertoire holds about 120,000 distinct CDR3 sequences, with about 3.2% as singletons. The sequencing input was PBMCs. The receptor source for this set is a woman aged 25 to 39 with multiple sclerosis.

This clonotype was counted at least ten times. The chain recombines TRBV20-1 with TRBJ2-1; 8 nucleotides agree with TRBD2. This CDR3 has 14 amino acids. CDR1 DFQATT and CDR2 SNEGSKA come from the germline V gene (reference sequence). V was clipped by 1 base and J by 5 bases; unmatched bases: 4. The CDR3 DNA reads as TGCAGTGCTAGAGGGCGGGAGGCCCACAATGAGCAGTTCTTC. It codes for CSARGREAHNEQFF.

This clonotype was recorded at least ten times. The chain couples TRBV6-6 to TRBJ2-7, with D perhaps TRBD1 or TRBD2 (5 bases each). The V gene lost 2 bases and the J gene lost 9 bases, with 20 bases spanning the gap. CDR3 length: 15 residues. The V gene's germline CDR1 is MNHNY and CDR2 SVGAGI (reference sequence). The CDR3 region is CASSYPPGTSAGQYF. The CDR3 nucleotides read TGTGCCAGCAGTTACCCTCCTGGGACGTCTGCGGGGCAGTACTTC.

This clonotype was seen repeatedly, ten times or more. The chain couples TRBV6-2 or TRBV6-3 to TRBJ2-5; D gene ambiguous. Germline V lookup: CDR1 MNHEY, CDR2 SVGEGT. The CDR3 has 14 residues. V was pared by 0 bases and J by 4 bases, with 9 bases between. CDR3 sequence reads: CASSYSMGTETQYF. In DNA form, the CDR3 reads TGTGCCAGCAGTTACTCGATGGGTACAGAGACCCAGTACTTC.

This clonotype was seen many times. The chain links TRBV7-2 to TRBJ2-2; maybe TRBD2 (5 bases). This CDR3 is 16 amino acids long. The V end lost 4 bases, the J end lost 1 base, and 13 bases lay between the germline ends. CDR1 is SGHTA and CDR2 is FQGNSA in the germline V gene. The CDR3 nucleotides are TGTGCCAGCAGCTCTAGAGGACTCATGAACACCGGGGAGCTGTTTTTT. It encodes CASSSRGLMNTGELFF.

This clonotype was seen many times. This chain links TRBV27 with TRBJ1-1; D remains ambiguous. CDR1 is MNHEY, CDR2 SMNVEV, per germline (reference sequence). The CDR3 contains 12 residues. V was cut by 7 bases and J by 1 base, with 7 bases left in between. The CDR3 bases are TGTGCCAGCAATGCAGGGAACACTGAAGCTTTCTTT. It codes for CASNAGNTEAFF.